This entry lists 17 T cell receptor beta chains sequenced from one sample in a study of cytomegalovirus exposure and HLA in healthy donors. Vbeta (60) and Jbeta (13) primers were used in the PCR. TCRdb keeps only in-frame clones here, not all; method: immunoSEQ multiplex PCR. Among fewer than 90,000 clones listed, 75% to 80% were seen once. What was sequenced was PBMCs. These receptors all stem from a female donor in good health and CMV-seronegative.

This clone was recorded only once. The J gene is TRBJ1-4, the V gene TRBV19, with 9 bases aligning to TRBD1. The V gene end was trimmed by 3 bases and the J gene end by 6 bases; junction bases not matched to a gene: 2. Per germline, CDR1 LNHDA and CDR2 SQIVND (reference sequence). This CDR3 comprises 14 residues. CDR3 sequence: CASSIRDRDEKLFF. CDR3 nucleotide sequence: TGTGCCAGTAGTATCCGGGACAGGGATGAAAAACTGTTTTTT.

The rearrangement uses TRBV13 and TRBJ2-7; D might be TRBD1 (6 bases). V lost 5 bases to trimming and J lost 7 bases, with 15 bases between them. The germline V gene has CDR1 PRHDT and CDR2 FYEKMQ (reference sequence). The CDR3 covers 13 residues. DNA of the CDR3: TGTGCCAGCAGCCCCTGGGACACGACGGAGCAGTACTTC. It yields the protein CASSPWDTTEQYF.

A note on this clone: Additional DNA sequences in this sample encode the identical CDR3. V and J are TRBV28 and TRBJ2-7; 10 positions agree with TRBD1. The germline gives CDR1 MDHEN, CDR2 SYDVKM. This CDR3 has 14 residues. With V trimmed by 5 bases and J by 2 bases, 3 bases remained unmatched. In DNA form, the CDR3 reads TGTGCCAGCAGTCCCGGACAGGGGGCCTACGAGCAGTACTTC. Its translation is CASSPGQGAYEQYF. The full variable domain, completed using reference TRBV28 and TRBJ2-7, is DVKVTQSSRYLVKRTGEKVFLECVQDMDHENMFWYRQDPGLGLRLIYFSYDVKMKEKGDIPEGYSVSREKKERFSLILESASTNQTSMYLCASSPGQGAYEQYFGPGTRLTVT.

The V gene is TRBV27, the J gene TRBJ2-6; D gene uncertain. The CDR3 is 15 residues long. V lost 5 bases and J 2 bases, leaving 10 bases between the germline ends. Germline CDR1 MNHEY, CDR2 SMNVEV (reference sequence). CDR3 in amino acids: CASSERSPGANVLTF. In nucleotides, the CDR3 is TGTGCCAGCAGTGAAAGAAGCCCTGGGGCCAACGTCCTGACTTTC.

The chain carries TRBV19 and TRBJ1-5; TRBD1 aligns across 9 bases. The CDR3 length is 15 residues. V trimming: 3 bases; J trimming: 7 bases; junction bases outside the gene matches: 7. From germline, CDR1 is LNHDA and CDR2 SQIVND (reference sequence). The CDR3 reads CASSMGTGGVQPQHF. For the CDR3, the DNA is TGTGCCAGTAGTATGGGCACAGGGGGCGTCCAGCCCCAGCATTTT.

The sample holds one count of this clone. The V call is TRBV7-2, the J call TRBJ2-3, with 9 bases that match TRBD2. Per the germline V gene, CDR1 is SGHTA and CDR2 is FQGNSA. The CDR3 runs to 17 residues. V shed 5 bases, J shed 1 base, and the junction held 10 bases outside the gene matches. The CDR3 loop reads CASSPPGTSRRTDTQYF. CDR3 nucleotides: TGTGCCAGCAGCCCACCCGGGACTAGCAGACGCACAGATACGCAGTATTTT.

The rearrangement joins TRBV28 to TRBJ2-7; TRBD2 agrees at 10 bases. Germline V gene data show CDR1 as MDHEN and CDR2 as SYDVKM. Trimming cost V 2 bases and J 4 bases; bases outside gene matches: 5. There are 15 residues in the CDR3. The CDR3 nucleotides read TGTGCCAGCAGTTTACTAGCGGGAGATCGGTACGAGCAGTACTTC. Amino acid sequence: CASSLLAGDRYEQYF.

The chain combines TRBV7-9 with TRBJ2-2, with D unclear. Looked up from germline, CDR1 is SEHNR and CDR2 is FQNEAQ (reference sequence). CDR3 length: 17 amino acids. V shed 0 bases and J shed 1 base, with 12 bases lying between them. CDR3 in DNA: TGTGCCAGCAGCTTAGCACTGGGCCAAGTGAACACCGGGGAGCTGTTTTTT. This sequence encodes CASSLALGQVNTGELFF. Using reference TRBV7-9 and TRBJ2-2 for the parts outside the CDR3, the full variable domain is DTGVSQNPRHKITKRGQNVTFRCDPISEHNRLYWYRQTLGQGPEFLTYFQNEAQLEKSRLLSDRFSAERPKGSFSTLEIQRTEQGDSAMYLCASSLALGQVNTGELFFGEGSRLTVL.

As for this clone: The junction departs from germline at one end; a sequencing error may be responsible. V gene TRBV7-7 combines with J gene TRBJ1-3; perhaps TRBD1 as D (6 bases). There are 13 residues in the CDR3. In germline, CDR1 is SSHAT, CDR2 FNYEAQ (reference sequence). CDR3 bases: TGTGCTAGCAGCTTGGGACATGGAAACACCATATATTTT. Translation: CASSLGHGNTIYF.

This chain joins TRBV28 and TRBJ1-2; perhaps TRBD1 as D (6 bases). Germline V lookup: CDR1 MDHEN, CDR2 SYDVKM. V gave up 3 bases and J gave up 7 bases, with 18 bases separating them. This CDR3 is built from 15 residues. The DNA for the CDR3 is TGTGCCAGCAGTTTTAGTCAGGGGCCCAGAGGTGGCTACACCTTC. This codes for CASSFSQGPRGGYTF.

The chain recombines TRBV28 with TRBJ2-5; possible D gene TRBD2, 5 bases. The germline V gene encodes CDR1 MDHEN and CDR2 SYDVKM. Deletions cut 7 bases from V and 10 bases from J, with 22 bases between. This CDR3 comprises 14 residues. DNA of the CDR3: TGTGCCAGCACGCCCCCCGGGGAAGCGGATATCCAGTACTTC. Its protein is CASTPPGEADIQYF. The full variable domain, completed using reference TRBV28 and TRBJ2-5, is DVKVTQSSRYLVKRTGEKVFLECVQDMDHENMFWYRQDPGLGLRLIYFSYDVKMKEKGDIPEGYSVSREKKERFSLILESASTNQTSMYLCASTPPGEADIQYFGPGTRLLVL.

The CDR3 DNA reads as TGTGCCAGCAGCGCCCCAGGTGGCTATGGCTACACCTTC. It translates to CASSAPGGYGYTF. The chain recombines TRBV5-8 with TRBJ1-2, with D unresolved. Germline assignment: CDR1 SGHTS and CDR2 YDEGEE. Trimming pared 4 bases from V and 4 bases from J, leaving 11 bases between. This CDR3 is 13 amino acids long.

The sample holds a few counts of this clone. The V call is TRBV6-1, the J call TRBJ1-2; 7 bases are shared with TRBD1. The V and J ends lost 5 bases and 4 bases, in that order; junction bases with no gene match: 7. The germline CDR1 and CDR2 sequences are MNHNS and SASEGT. The CDR3 contains 14 residues. The CDR3, as DNA: TGTGCCAGCAGTTCTACGACAGGGCTCTATGGCTACACCTTC. Residues: CASSSTTGLYGYTF.

The chain couples TRBV19 to TRBJ1-3; D is unclear. Trimming stripped 5 bases from V and 0 bases from J, with 14 bases between. Germline V gene data show CDR1 as LNHDA and CDR2 as SQIVND (reference sequence). CDR3 length: 16 amino acids. CDR3 sequence: CASSPSAVPSGNTIYF. CDR3 nucleotides: TGTGCCAGTAGTCCTTCGGCGGTGCCCTCTGGAAACACCATATATTTT.

This chain joins TRBV5-4 and TRBJ1-1; 8 bases align to TRBD1. Germline CDR1 is SGHNT and CDR2 is YYREEE (reference sequence). This CDR3 has 14 amino acids. Trimming removed 2 bases from V and 1 base from J; junction bases left unmatched: 1. CDR3 sequence: CASSFDRGNTEAFF. CDR3 in DNA: TGTGCCAGCAGCTTTGACAGGGGGAACACTGAAGCTTTCTTT.

The J gene is TRBJ2-7, the V gene TRBV28; 9 bases are a match to TRBD1. Germline trimming cut 6 bases from V and 2 bases from J; bases unmatched to any gene: 8. In germline, CDR1 is MDHEN, CDR2 SYDVKM. The CDR3 has 15 residues. The CDR3 protein is CASSRTGTGTYEQYF. The CDR3 DNA reads TGTGCCAGCAGCCGGACCGGGACAGGGACCTACGAGCAGTACTTC.

J is TRBJ2-7 and V is TRBV27, with 8 nucleotides matching TRBD2. CDR1 and CDR2 (germline): MNHEY, SMNVEV (reference sequence). The V and J ends lost 8 bases and 4 bases, in that order; junction bases with no gene match: 10. The CDR3 totals 14 residues. CDR3 protein: CASALGGGLYEQYF. The CDR3 DNA follows: TGTGCCAGCGCCTTAGGCGGGGGGCTTTACGAGCAGTACTTC.